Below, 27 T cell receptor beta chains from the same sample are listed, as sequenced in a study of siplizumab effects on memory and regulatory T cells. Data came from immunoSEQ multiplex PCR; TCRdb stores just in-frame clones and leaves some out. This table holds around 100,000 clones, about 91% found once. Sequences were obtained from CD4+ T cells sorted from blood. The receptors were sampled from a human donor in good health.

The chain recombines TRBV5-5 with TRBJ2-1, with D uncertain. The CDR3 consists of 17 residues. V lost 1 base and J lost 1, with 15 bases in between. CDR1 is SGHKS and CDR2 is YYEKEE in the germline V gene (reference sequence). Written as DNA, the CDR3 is TGTGCCAGCAGCTTGTCTGGGTTTAGGGCATCCTACAATGAGCAGTTCTTC. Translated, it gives CASSLSGFRASYNEQFF. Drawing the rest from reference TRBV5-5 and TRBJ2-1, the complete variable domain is DAGVTQSPTHLIKTRGQQVTLRCSPISGHKSVSWYQQVLGQGPQFIFQYYEKEERGRGNFPDRFSARQFPNYSSELNVNALLLGDSALYLCASSLSGFRASYNEQFFGPGTRLTVL.

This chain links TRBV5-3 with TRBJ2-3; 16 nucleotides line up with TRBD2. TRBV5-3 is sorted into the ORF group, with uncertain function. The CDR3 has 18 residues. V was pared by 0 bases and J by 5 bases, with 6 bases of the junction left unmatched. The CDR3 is CARSLEGTSGGAEDTQYF. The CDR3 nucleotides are TGTGCCAGAAGCTTGGAAGGGACTAGCGGGGGGGCCGAAGATACGCAGTATTTT.

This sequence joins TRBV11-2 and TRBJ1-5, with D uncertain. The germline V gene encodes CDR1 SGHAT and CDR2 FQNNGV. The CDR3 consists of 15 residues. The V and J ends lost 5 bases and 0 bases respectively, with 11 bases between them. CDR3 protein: CASSRGEVSNQPQHF. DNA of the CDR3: TGTGCCAGCAGCCGCGGGGAGGTTAGCAATCAGCCCCAGCATTTT.

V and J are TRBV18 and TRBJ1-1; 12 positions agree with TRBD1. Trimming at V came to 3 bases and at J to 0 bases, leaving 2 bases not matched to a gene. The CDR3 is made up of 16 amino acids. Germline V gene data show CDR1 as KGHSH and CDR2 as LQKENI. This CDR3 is CASSPGQGALNTEAFF. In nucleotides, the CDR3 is TGTGCCAGCTCACCGGGACAGGGGGCCTTGAACACTGAAGCTTTCTTT.

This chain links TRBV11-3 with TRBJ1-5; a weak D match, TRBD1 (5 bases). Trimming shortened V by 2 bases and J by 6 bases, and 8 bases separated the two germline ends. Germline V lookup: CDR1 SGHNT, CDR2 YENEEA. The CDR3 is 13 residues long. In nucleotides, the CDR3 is TGTGCCAGCAGCTTACCAGGGCCTCAGCCCCAGCATTTT. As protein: CASSLPGPQPQHF.

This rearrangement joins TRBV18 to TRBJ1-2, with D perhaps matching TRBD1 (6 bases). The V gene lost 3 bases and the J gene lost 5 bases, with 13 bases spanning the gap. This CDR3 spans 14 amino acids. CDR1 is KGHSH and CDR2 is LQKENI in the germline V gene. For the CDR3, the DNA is TGTGCCAGCTCACCCAAGACAGGAGAGTATGGCTACACCTTC. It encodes CASSPKTGEYGYTF.

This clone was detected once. In DNA form, the CDR3 reads TGTGCCAGTTATCCGACACCTTCCAACACCGGGGAGCTGTTTTTT. It translates to CASYPTPSNTGELFF. The V call is TRBV19, the J call TRBJ2-2; unclear D gene. Germline CDR1 reads LNHDA; CDR2 reads SQIVND (reference sequence). The V end lost 8 bases, the J end lost 2 bases, and 15 bases lay between the germline ends. The CDR3 contains 15 residues.

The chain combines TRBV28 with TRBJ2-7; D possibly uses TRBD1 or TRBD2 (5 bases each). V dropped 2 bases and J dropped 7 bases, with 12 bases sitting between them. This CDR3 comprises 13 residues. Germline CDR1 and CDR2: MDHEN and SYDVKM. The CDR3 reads CASSLQGPGEQYF. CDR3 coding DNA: TGTGCCAGCAGTTTACAGGGCCCGGGGGAGCAGTACTTC.

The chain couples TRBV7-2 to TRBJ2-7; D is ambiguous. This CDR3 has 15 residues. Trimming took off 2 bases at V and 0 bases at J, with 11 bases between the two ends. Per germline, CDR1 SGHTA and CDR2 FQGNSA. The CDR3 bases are TGTGCCAGCAGCTTAACGGCAGCCAGCTCCTACGAGCAGTACTTC. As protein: CASSLTAASSYEQYF.

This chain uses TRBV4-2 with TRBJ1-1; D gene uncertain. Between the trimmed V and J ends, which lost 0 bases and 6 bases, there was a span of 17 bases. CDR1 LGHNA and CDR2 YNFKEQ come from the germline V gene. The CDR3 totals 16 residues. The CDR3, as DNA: TGTGCCAGCAGCCAAGATTGGAGTCCTACCTTTTCTGAAGCTTTCTTT. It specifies CASSQDWSPTFSEAFF.

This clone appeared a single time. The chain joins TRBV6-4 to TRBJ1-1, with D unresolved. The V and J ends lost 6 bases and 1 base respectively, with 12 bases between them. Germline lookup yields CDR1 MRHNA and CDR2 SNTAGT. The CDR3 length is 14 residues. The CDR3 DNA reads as TGTGCCAGCAGAGACGAGGCCCGGAACACTGAAGCTTTCTTT. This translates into CASRDEARNTEAFF.

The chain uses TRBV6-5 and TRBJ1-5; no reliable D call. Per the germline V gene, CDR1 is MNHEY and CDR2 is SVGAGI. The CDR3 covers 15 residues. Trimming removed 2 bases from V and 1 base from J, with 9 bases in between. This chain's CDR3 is CASSYPPRSNQPQHF. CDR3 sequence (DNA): TGTGCCAGCAGTTACCCCCCCCGGAGCAATCAGCCCCAGCATTTT.

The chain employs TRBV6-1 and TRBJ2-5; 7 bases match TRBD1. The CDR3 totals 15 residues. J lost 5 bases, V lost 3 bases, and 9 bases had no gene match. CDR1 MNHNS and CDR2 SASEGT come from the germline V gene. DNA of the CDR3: TGTGCCAGCAGTGAGGTGACAGGGCCCTCGGAGACCCAGTACTTC. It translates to CASSEVTGPSETQYF.

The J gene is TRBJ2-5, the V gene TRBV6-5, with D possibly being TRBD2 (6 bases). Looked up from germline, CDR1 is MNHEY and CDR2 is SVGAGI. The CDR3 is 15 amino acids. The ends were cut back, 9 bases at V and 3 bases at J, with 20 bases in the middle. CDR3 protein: CARYPGEDPEETQYF. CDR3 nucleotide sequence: TGTGCCAGATACCCGGGGGAAGATCCCGAAGAGACCCAGTACTTC.

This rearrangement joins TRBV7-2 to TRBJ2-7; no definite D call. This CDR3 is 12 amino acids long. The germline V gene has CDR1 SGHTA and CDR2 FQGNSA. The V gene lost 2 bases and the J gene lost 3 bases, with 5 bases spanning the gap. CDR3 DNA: TGTGCCAGCAGCTTATGGGGCTACGAGCAGTACTTC. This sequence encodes CASSLWGYEQYF.

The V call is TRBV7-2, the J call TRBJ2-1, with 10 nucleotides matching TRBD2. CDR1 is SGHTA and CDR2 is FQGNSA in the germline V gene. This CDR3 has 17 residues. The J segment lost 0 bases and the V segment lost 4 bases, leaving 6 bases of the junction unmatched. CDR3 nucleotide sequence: TGTGCCAGCAGCTCTAGGACTAGCGGAAGCTCCTACAATGAGCAGTTCTTC. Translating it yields CASSSRTSGSSYNEQFF.

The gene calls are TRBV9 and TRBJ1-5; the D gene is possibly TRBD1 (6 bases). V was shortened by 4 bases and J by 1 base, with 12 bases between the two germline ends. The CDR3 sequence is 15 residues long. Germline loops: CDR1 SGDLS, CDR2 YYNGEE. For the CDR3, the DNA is TGTGCCAGCAGCCTGGGGGCGGAGAGCAATCAGCCCCAGCATTTT. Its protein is CASSLGAESNQPQHF.

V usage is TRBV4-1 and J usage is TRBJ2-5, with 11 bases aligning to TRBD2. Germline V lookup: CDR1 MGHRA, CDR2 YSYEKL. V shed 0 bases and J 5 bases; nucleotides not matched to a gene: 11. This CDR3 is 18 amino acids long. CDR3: CASSQEITSGGFGETQYF. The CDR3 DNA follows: TGCGCCAGCAGCCAAGAAATCACTAGCGGGGGCTTTGGGGAGACCCAGTACTTC.

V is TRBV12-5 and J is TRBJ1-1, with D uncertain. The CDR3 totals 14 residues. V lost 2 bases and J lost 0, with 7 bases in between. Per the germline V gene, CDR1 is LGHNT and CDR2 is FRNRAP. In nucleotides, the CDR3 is TGTGCTAGTGGTTTGTTTCCGTTGAACACTGAAGCTTTCTTT. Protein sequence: CASGLFPLNTEAFF.

The CDR3 nucleotides are TGTGCCAGCAGCCTAGGCCGGGTGGGGAACACTGAAGCTTTCTTT. This translates into CASSLGRVGNTEAFF. The chain is built from TRBV5-4 and TRBJ1-1, with no clear D. The V end lost 4 bases, the J end lost 1 base, and 14 bases lay between the germline ends. Germline V gives CDR1 SGHNT, CDR2 YYREEE (reference sequence). The CDR3 runs 15 residues. Full variable domain (missing parts from reference TRBV5-4 and TRBJ1-1): ETGVTQSPTHLIKTRGQQVTLRCSSQSGHNTVSWYQQALGQGPQFIFQYYREEENGRGNFPPRFSGLQFPNYSSELNVNALELDDSALYLCASSLGRVGNTEAFFGQGTRLTVV.

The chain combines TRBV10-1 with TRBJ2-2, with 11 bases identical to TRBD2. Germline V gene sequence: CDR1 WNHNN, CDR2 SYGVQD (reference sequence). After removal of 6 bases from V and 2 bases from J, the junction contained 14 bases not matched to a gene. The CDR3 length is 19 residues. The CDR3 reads CASRIIAGGPSQNTGELFF. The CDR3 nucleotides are TGCGCCAGCAGGATTATAGCGGGGGGGCCCTCACAAAACACCGGGGAGCTGTTTTTT.

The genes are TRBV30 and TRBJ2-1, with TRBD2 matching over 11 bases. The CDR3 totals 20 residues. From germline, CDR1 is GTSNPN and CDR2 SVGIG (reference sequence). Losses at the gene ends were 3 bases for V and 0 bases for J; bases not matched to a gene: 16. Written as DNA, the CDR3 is TGTGCCTGGAGCCAACTGGGTAGCGGGGGGGCCTGGAGCTCCTACAATGAGCAGTTCTTC. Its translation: CAWSQLGSGGAWSSYNEQFF.

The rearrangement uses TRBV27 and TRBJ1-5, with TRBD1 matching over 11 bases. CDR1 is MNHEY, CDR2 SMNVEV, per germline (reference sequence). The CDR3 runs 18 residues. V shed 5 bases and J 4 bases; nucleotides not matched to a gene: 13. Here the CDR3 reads CASSPMPGQGAWNQPQHF. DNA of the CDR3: TGTGCCAGCAGTCCGATGCCTGGACAGGGGGCCTGGAATCAGCCCCAGCATTTT.

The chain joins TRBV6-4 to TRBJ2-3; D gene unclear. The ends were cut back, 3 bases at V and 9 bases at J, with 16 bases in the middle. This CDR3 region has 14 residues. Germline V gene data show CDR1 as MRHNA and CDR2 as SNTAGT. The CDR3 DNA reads TGTGCCAGCAGTGAATGGACCACTGGATCGACGCAGTATTTT. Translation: CASSEWTTGSTQYF.

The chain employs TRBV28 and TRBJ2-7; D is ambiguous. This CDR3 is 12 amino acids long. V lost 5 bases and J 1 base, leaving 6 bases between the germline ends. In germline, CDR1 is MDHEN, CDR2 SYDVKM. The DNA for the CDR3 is TGTGCCAGCAGTCGGATGTCCTACGAGCAGTACTTC. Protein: CASSRMSYEQYF.

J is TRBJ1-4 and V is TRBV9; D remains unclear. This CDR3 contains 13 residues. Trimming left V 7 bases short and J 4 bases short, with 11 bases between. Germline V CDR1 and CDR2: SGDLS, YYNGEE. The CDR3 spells CASGRANNEKLFF. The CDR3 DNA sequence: TGTGCCAGCGGGAGAGCCAATAATGAAAAACTGTTTTTT. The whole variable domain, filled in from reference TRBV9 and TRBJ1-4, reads DSGVTQTPKHLITATGQRVTLRCSPRSGDLSVYWYQQSLDQGLQFLIQYYNGEERAKGNILERFSAQQFPDLHSELNLSSLELGDSALYFCASGRANNEKLFFGSGTQLSVL.

This CDR3 is CASSLRRGLEQYF. The DNA for the CDR3 is TGTGCCAGCAGCCTCCGAAGGGGGCTCGAGCAGTACTTC. The chain carries TRBV7-3 and TRBJ2-7; 7 nucleotides match TRBD1. The junction had 7 bases not matched to a gene; V was cut back by 5 bases and J by 6 bases. Germline V lookup: CDR1 SGHTA, CDR2 FQGTGA. There are 13 residues in the CDR3.